This TCR beta chain is drawn from a study of control samples from healthy donors and cancer patients. A remark on this clone: In the same sample, other DNA sequences code for this CDR3.

The CDR3 has 17 amino acids. V shed 0 bases and J shed 0 bases, with 12 bases lying between them. CDR1 is MGHRA, CDR2 YSYEKL, per germline. Measured with immunoSEQ multiplex PCR; TCRdb has only the in-frame clones, and not every one. The data hold 150,000 to 200,000 clones, with 91% observed a single time. The specimen was blood. This chain links TRBV4-1 with TRBJ1-5; D call uncertain. This receptor was taken from a woman under 40 in good health. CDR3 in amino acids: CASSQDPGRYSNQPQHF. The CDR3, as DNA: TGCGCCAGCAGCCAAGATCCCGGACGGTATAGCAATCAGCCCCAGCATTTT.